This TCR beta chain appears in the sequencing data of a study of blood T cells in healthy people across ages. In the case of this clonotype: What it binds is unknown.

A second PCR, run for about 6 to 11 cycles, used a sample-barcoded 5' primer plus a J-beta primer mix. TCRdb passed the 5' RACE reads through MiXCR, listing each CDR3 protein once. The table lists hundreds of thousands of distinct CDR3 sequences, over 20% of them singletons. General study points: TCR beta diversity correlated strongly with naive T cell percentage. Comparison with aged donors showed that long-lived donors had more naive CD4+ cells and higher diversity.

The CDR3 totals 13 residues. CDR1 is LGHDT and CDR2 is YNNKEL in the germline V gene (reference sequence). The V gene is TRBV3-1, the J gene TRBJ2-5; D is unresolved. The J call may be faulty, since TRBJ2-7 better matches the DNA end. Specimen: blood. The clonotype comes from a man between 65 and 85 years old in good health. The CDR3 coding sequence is TGTGCCAGCAGCCAAGAATGGATGTACGAGCAGTACTTC. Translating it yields CASSQEWMYEQYF.